What follows is one TCR beta chain and its context. This clonotype was counted between two and nine times. Its antigen remains unidentified. Nothing much larger sits one base from this clone, and base qualities are not available. Naive CD8 T cell libraries were made from approximately 20,000 to 1,000,000 sorted cells using 10%, 30% or 50% of purified RNA. Naive CD8 T cells were FACS-sorted as CD8+CD4-CCR7+CD45RA+ on a BD FACSAria II into RLT Plus buffer. To test detection sensitivity, Jurkat RNA equal to about nine TCR copies was added to samples of roughly 18,000-1,100,000 naive CD8 T cells. CD8 T cells were enriched using RosetteSep CD8+ T Cell Enrichment Cocktail and Ficoll-Paque, and the enriched cells then underwent ACK red cell lysis. As encoded in the germline V gene (reference sequence), CDR1 is GTSNPN while CDR2 is SVGIG. Including the terminal cysteine and phenylalanine, the CDR3 comprises 13 residues. Here the CDR3 DNA is all that survives: 39 bases in frame from base 1. After removal of 7 bases from V and 2 bases from J, the junction retains 8 bases not matched to a gene.

This specimen comes from a study of molecular identifiers for immune sequencing clone quantification (dated by TCRdb to 2017 to 2018). About the investigation overall: For a replicate experiment, RNA from around 20,000 or 100,000 naive CD8 T cells was divided into five aliquots, of which four were sequenced. The study was a methods study using CD8 T cells to benchmark molecular-identifier clustering-based TCR repertoire sequencing (MIDCIRS) and TCR RNA copy counting. Summary of the overall study and its limitations: Even against a background of approximately 1 million naive CD8 T cells, spiked-in Jurkat TCR RNA amounting to a single cell's worth was reported to be detectable. Modeling indicated approximately 2.7 TCR RNA copies recovered per cell, compared with roughly 10 by digital PCR, which implies a capture efficiency of approximately 29%. Spiked-in Jurkat TCR RNA (approximately 10 copies' worth), which is not part of the donor repertoire, was contained in the naive libraries. Identical TCR molecules sharing a barcode could cause highly expanded clone sizes to be underestimated. Clones above 20 RNA copies held over 98% of molecules in CMV-specific effector cells but under 1% in naive cells. When barcode sub-clustering was left out, chimeric consensus sequences inflated TCR diversity, with chimeras reaching as high as 47%.

The library relied on PCR. The reads were generated on an Illumina HiSeq 4000. Bulk TCR libraries were prepared as previously described, using TCR primers listed in Table S5. Purification of total RNA was performed with the Qiagen AllPrep DNA/RNA kit. Before any analysis, reads coming from multiple sequencing runs of the same library were combined into one pool. The authors' pipeline ran thus. Reads were retained only if their TCR constant sequence matched exactly, and those retained reads were trimmed to 150 nt and grouped according to their 12-nt molecular barcodes. Reads in each barcode group were sub-clustered using a 15% Levenshtein threshold, and a quality-weighted consensus sequence was built for each RNA molecule. Non-functional sequences were removed, as were lower-count sequences one edit away from another. Barcode sub-clusters with fewer than 20% of the maximum read count were removed, based on fitting two negative binomial distributions. The public reads were quality trimmed at Q25 with fastp and then assembled into clones with MiXCR by TCRdb, keeping productive beta chains. Every entry covers one CDR3 protein and lists the most common genes and DNA from its rows. V and J calls and clone size were set by TCRdb, not the authors. Here the sample has about 640,000 distinct CDR3 sequences; 15% to 20% occur a single time. The ten top clones hold roughly 0.85% of the sample.

The receptor was isolated from a human donor in good health. Some libraries in this study had Jurkat cell RNA spiked in. The chain is encoded by TRBV30 joined to TRBJ2-7; 7 bases in the junction line up with TRBD1. The source material was naive CD8+ T cells from blood, with Jurkat cell RNA spiked in. The cell subset or site label, read with the paper, signifies: FACS-sorted CD8+CD4-CCR7+CD45RA+ naive T cells. The DNA reads TGTGCCTTGAACAGGGGCTTGACCTACGAGCAGTACTTC. Protein translation: CALNRGLTYEQYF.